This section outlines one T cell receptor beta chain sequence together with its context. Assay used: immunoSEQ multiplex PCR; TCRdb lists only in-frame clones, some missing. The top ten hold 1.7% of the sample, which has almost 400,000 clones, roughly 90% seen once. Germline assignment: CDR1 SGDLS and CDR2 YYNGEE. Deletions cut 1 base from V and 7 bases from J, with 14 bases between. CDR3 size: 14 residues. This entry comes from a study of blood T cell repertoires in COVID-19. Grouping used clinical history reported by participants in a survey and questionnaire. This receptor was identified in a woman in her twenties or thirties who had recovered from COVID-19. This chain links TRBV9 with TRBJ1-2; D remains ambiguous. The sequencing sample was made of PBMCs or T cells enriched from blood (not recorded which). The CDR3 DNA sequence: TGTGCCAGCAGCGTAAACTCTCACGGTCTTGGCTACACCTTC. This translates into CASSVNSHGLGYTF. Full variable domain (remainder filled in from reference TRBV9 and TRBJ1-2): DSGVTQTPKHLITATGQRVTLRCSPRSGDLSVYWYQQSLDQGLQFLIQYYNGEERAKGNILERFSAQQFPDLHSELNLSSLELGDSALYFCASSVNSHGLGYTFGSGTRLTVV.